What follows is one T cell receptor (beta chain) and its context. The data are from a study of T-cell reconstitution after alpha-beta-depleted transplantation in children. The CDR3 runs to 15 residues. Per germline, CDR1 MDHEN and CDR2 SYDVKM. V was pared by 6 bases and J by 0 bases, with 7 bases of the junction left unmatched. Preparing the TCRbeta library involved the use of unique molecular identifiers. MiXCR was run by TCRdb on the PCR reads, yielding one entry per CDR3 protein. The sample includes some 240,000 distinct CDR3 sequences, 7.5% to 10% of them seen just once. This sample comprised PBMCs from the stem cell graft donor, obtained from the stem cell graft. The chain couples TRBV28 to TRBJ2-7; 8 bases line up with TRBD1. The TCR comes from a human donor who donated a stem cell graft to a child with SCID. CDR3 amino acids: CASRYRQGLSYEQYF. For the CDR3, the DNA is TGTGCCAGCAGATACAGACAGGGGCTCTCCTACGAGCAGTACTTC.